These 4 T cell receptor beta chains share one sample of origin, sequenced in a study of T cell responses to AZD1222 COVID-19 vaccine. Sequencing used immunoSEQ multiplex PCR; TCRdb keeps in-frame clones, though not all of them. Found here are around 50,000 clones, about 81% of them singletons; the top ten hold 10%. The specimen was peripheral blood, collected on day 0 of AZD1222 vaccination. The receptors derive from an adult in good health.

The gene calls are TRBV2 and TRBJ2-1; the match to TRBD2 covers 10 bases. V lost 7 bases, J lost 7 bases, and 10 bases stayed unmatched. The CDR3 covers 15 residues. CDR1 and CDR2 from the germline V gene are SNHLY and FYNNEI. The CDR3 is CASTAELAGNNEQFF. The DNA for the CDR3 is TGTGCCAGCACCGCCGAACTAGCGGGGAATAATGAGCAGTTCTTC.

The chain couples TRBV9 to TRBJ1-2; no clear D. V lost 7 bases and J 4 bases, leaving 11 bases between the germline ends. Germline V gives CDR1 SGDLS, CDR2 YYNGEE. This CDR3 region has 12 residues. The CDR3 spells CASGADGYGYTF. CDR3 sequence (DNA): TGTGCCAGCGGCGCGGACGGCTATGGCTACACCTTC.

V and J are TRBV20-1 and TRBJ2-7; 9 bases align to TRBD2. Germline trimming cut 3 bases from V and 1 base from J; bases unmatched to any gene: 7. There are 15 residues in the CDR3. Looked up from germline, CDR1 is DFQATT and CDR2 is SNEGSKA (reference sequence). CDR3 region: CSASDSGSPSYEQYF. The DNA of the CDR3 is TGCAGTGCTAGTGATAGCGGGAGCCCTTCCTACGAGCAGTACTTC.

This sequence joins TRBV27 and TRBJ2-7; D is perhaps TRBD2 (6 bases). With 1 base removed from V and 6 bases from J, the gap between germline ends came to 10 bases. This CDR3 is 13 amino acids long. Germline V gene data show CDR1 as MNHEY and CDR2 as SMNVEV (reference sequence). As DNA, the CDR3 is TGTGCCAGCAGTTTATTGCGGGGAGGCGAGCAGTACTTC. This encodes CASSLLRGGEQYF.